This TCR beta chain emerged from a study of T cells in localized non-small cell lung cancer. Method: immunoSEQ multiplex PCR; TCRdb's copy keeps in-frame clones and lacks some. This sample yields some 21,000 clones, of which under 95% are seen a single time; about 4.3% belongs to the top ten. The table lists this clone with a count of one. Its antigen is not known. This CDR3 is built from 16 residues. Germline V CDR1 and CDR2: SGHRS, YFSETQ. V was clipped by 0 bases and J by 5 bases; unmatched bases: 4. General observations from the study: Measurement of T cell clonality placed uninvolved adjacent lung highest, above the level in tumor.

The sequenced sample was peripheral blood, obtained before any cancer treatment. The source of this sequence is a male donor at least 60 years old with stage I squamous cell lung carcinoma. The chain couples TRBV5-1 to TRBJ2-3; 12 nucleotides agree with TRBD2. Here the CDR3 reads CASSLVPGLAGDTQYF. The CDR3 DNA reads as TGCGCCAGCAGCTTGGTCCCGGGACTAGCGGGAGATACGCAGTATTTT.